Listed here are 5 T cell receptor beta chains from one sample, sequenced in a study of T-cell memory formation after mild COVID-19. TCRdb analysed the 5' RACE reads with MiXCR anew, one entry per CDR3 protein. The table lists approximately 50,000 distinct CDR3 sequences, roughly a tenth of them singletons. The sequencing input was PBMCs or a T cell subset sorted from them (not recorded which). The receptors shown here come from an adult woman who had mild COVID-19 (a few samples of this study predate the infection). Cell type and time point are not known.

By share of the sample, this clonotype is medium-sized. The genes are TRBV2 and TRBJ1-5, with D possibly being TRBD1 (6 bases). Germline CDR1 and CDR2: SNHLY and FYNNEI. This CDR3 has 15 amino acids. The V and J ends lost 7 bases and 0 bases respectively, with 13 bases between them. The CDR3 nucleotides are TGTGCCAGCACTAGAGGACAGAATAGCAATCAGCCCCAGCATTTT. It translates to CASTRGQNSNQPQHF.

Many counts were recorded for this clonotype. The V gene is TRBV6-5, the J gene TRBJ2-2, with TRBD2 matching over 7 bases. CDR1 and CDR2 (germline): MNHEY, SVGAGI. Losses at the gene ends were 5 bases for V and 2 bases for J; bases not matched to a gene: 14. The CDR3 loop spans 18 amino acids. The CDR3 protein is CASSRDYGALGNTGELFF. The CDR3 DNA is TGTGCCAGCAGTAGGGACTACGGAGCCTTAGGAAACACCGGGGAGCTGTTTTTT.

This clonotype is deemed medium-sized. The CDR3 protein is CASSPGGSEQYF. The CDR3 nucleotides read TGTGCCAGCAGCCCCGGCGGGTCTGAGCAGTACTTC. This chain uses TRBV6-5 with TRBJ2-7; TRBD2 might be the D (5 bases). V shed 6 bases and J shed 7 bases, with 13 bases lying between them. Germline V gene lookup returns CDR1 MNHEY and CDR2 SVGAGI. The CDR3 is made up of 12 amino acids.

This chain connects TRBV15 to TRBJ2-4; D not resolved. From germline, CDR1 is LNHNV and CDR2 YYDKDF (reference sequence). The length of the CDR3 is 15 residues. V was pared by 0 bases and J by 8 bases, with 14 bases between. CDR3 loop: CATSRDYVARDIQYF. CDR3 DNA sequence: TGTGCCACCAGCAGAGATTACGTCGCTAGAGACATTCAGTACTTC.

This clonotype is a singleton in its sample. The V call is TRBV29-1, the J call TRBJ2-1; D uncertain. Germline V lookup: CDR1 SQVTM, CDR2 ANQGSEA. The CDR3 has 9 residues. Trimming stripped 7 bases from V and 7 bases from J, with 5 bases between. CDR3 nucleotide sequence: TGCAGCGCCGATAATGAGCAGTTCTTC. It codes for CSADNEQFF.